This T cell receptor beta chain is from a study of blood T cells in healthy people across ages. There are 13 residues in the CDR3. With V trimmed by 6 bases and J by 8 bases, 8 bases remained unmatched. The germline V gene encodes CDR1 DFQATT and CDR2 SNEGSKA (reference sequence). It was with a sample-barcoded 5' primer and a J-beta primer mix that a second PCR of about 7 to 12 cycles was run. Every cDNA was tagged by a template-switch adaptor with 12 random nucleotides. Paired-end reads containing CDR3 totaled no fewer than 2.5 million for each sample. From the 5' RACE reads, TCRdb called clonotypes with MiXCR, one entry per CDR3 protein. The table includes approximately 820,000 distinct CDR3 sequences, roughly 44% detected once.

This receptor was obtained from a man in his sixties in good health. The chain employs TRBV20-1 and TRBJ1-4; 8 bases line up with TRBD1. Material: blood. CDR3 DNA sequence: TGCAGTGCACAGGACAGGGCAGGAGAAAAACTGTTTTTT. Protein: CSAQDRAGEKLFF.